This TCR beta chain was sequenced for a study of Ad26.COV2.S vaccination and SARS-CoV-2 variants (dated by TCRdb to about 2021). Study-wide context: Vaccine-arm donors came from COV1001, a multicentre, randomized, double-blind, placebo-controlled phase I-IIa trial of Ad26.COV2.S in healthy adults. The TCR-sequenced set comprised approximately 32 samples: some 19 Ad26.COV2.S vaccine recipients, 5 placebo recipients and 8 SARS-CoV-2 convalescent individuals. Participants in the trial were split at random into five groups of five each, receiving low-dose or high-dose Ad26.COV2.S once or twice, or else placebo on both occasions. Sequencing of the TCRbeta repertoire served to evaluate the specificity and breadth of SARS-CoV-2-reactive T cell receptors following Ad26.COV2.S vaccination. Ad26.COV2.S was administered intramuscularly at 5 x 10^10 or 1 x 10^11 viral particles, either as a single shot or as two shots given 56 days apart. Investigators did not know the trial group allocation while performing experiments and assessing outcomes.

The treatment or condition label here, explained by the study, means: about 20 received Ad26.COV2.S at low or high dose, single or two shots; roughly five received placebo; per-sample allocation not given. Repertoires of vaccine and placebo recipients were sequenced from samples collected on day 63 after the first injection. In Cohort 1b, fewer than 30 adults aged 18-55 years were enrolled at a single site in Boston, USA, between 29 July and 7 August 2020. Ad26.COV2.S consisted of a replication-incompetent adenovirus type 26 vector by which a prefusion-stabilized SARS-CoV-2 spike protein from the original Wuhan strain was expressed. Turning to this clone: Its antigen is not yet known. Nothing much larger sits one base from this clone, and base qualities are not available.

Results the study describes overall, beyond this receptor: Vaccine and placebo recipients had comparable non-spike TCR breadth, which fits with the vaccine containing only spike. The study was not powered for comparison of responses between vaccine doses or regimens. The authors noted that the TCR breadth and depth analyses may have underestimated total T cell responses. After vaccination, substantial breadth of spike-specific CD8+ and CD4+ T cell responses was reported. Ad26.COV2.S recipients had higher spike-specific TCR breadth than placebo recipients (P = 0.0014).

From cysteine to phenylalanine, the CDR3 is 16 amino acids long. The read is trimmed to its CDR3 DNA, 48 bases read in frame from base 1. The trim is 0 bases for V and 1 base for J, with a gap of 13 bases between the germline ends. The germline V gene (reference sequence) sets CDR1 to SGHKS and CDR2 to YYEKEE. The immunoSEQ Assay was the method used to sequence TCRbeta CDR3 regions. After extraction, genomic DNA underwent amplification by bias-controlled multiplex PCR, followed by high-throughput sequencing. The published analysis was carried out like this. To quantify the absolute abundance of each unique TCRbeta CDR3 region, sequences were collapsed and filtered. T cell fraction was estimated by normalizing TCRbeta template counts to usable DNA, with usable DNA measured through amplification of reference genes found in all nucleated cells. Repertoire TCRs were annotated as SARS-CoV-2-specific by exact matching of V gene, CDR3 amino acid sequence and J gene to a known reactive TCR set. The reference SARS-CoV-2 TCR set was obtained from MIRA and was filtered for enrichment in COVID-19-positive ImmuneCODE repertoires, whereby public or cross-reactive TCRs were removed. Drawing on the MIRA antigens, annotated TCRs were analysed further at the level of specific ORF or position within ORF. Depth was the summed frequency of annotated unique rearrangements, while breadth was defined as annotated unique rearrangements over total unique productive rearrangements. TCR breadth was compared between groups using two-sided Wilcoxon rank-sum tests. TCRdb limited this immuneACCESS table to in-frame rearrangements with V and J called. A share of clones is missing; checked studies link under half to unresolved V genes, and the rest is unexplained. The V and J calls and clone size come from that table; D and trimming were worked out from the DNA. The sample data list approximately 480,000 clones, and roughly nine tenths of these were observed just once. The ten largest clones represent over 10% of the sample.

The chain uses TRBV5-5 and TRBJ1-1; the D gene identity is not certain. This TCR was recovered from a person aged 18-65 years who received the Ad26.COV2.S COVID-19 vaccine or a placebo. Specimen: peripheral blood, collected in a trial of Ad26.COV2.S vaccine versus placebo. The DNA sequence reads TGTGCCAGCAGCTTGGGGACGTCCCTTAGGAACACTGAAGCTTTCTTT. This codes for CASSLGTSLRNTEAFF.